This TCR beta chain comes out of a study of cytomegalovirus exposure and HLA in healthy donors. There are 12 residues in the CDR3. Germline CDR1 and CDR2: SQVTM and ANQGSEA. With V trimmed by 5 bases and J by 6 bases, 3 bases remained unmatched. Each donor was nominally healthy when sampled (though unrecorded immune exposures were likely). Primers: 60 Vbeta forward and 13 Jbeta reverse. Using immunoSEQ multiplex PCR, the repertoire was profiled, and TCRdb retains in-frame clones only, with some absent. The sample gives hundreds of thousands of clones, almost 80% of which show up once; 3.8% is in the top ten. About this clone: Antigen: not known.

Notes on the study in general: Certain sequence variants were highly shared and formed a cluster, and this cluster was likely a sequencing artifact. When the data were analyzed later, several of the most significant clusters appeared to be linked to common viral pathogens.

Material: PBMCs. The sequence was collected from a male donor in good health and CMV-seronegative. The J gene is TRBJ2-2, the V gene TRBV29-1; TRBD1 matches 7 bases. The CDR3 DNA reads as TGCAGCGTTATCGGACAGGCCGGGGAGCTGTTTTTT. As protein: CSVIGQAGELFF.